This T cell receptor beta chain was documented in a study of blood T cell repertoires in COVID-19. Study as a whole: Whether acute or convalescent, the COVID-19 samples came from the United States, Italy and Spain. In each case, the material was cDNA or gDNA derived from T cells, B-cell-depleted T cells, or PBMCs.

CDR3 size: 16 residues. The germline gives CDR1 SSHAT, CDR2 FNYEAQ (reference sequence). Original processing methods: The assay estimated nucleated cells by amplifying reference gene primers. Generated by immunoSEQ multiplex PCR, the TCRdb table keeps only in-frame clones and is missing some. That table gives V, J and clone size, and the DNA gave D and trimming. The sample includes fewer than 200,000 clones, about 83% of them seen just once. Comments on this clone: The junction departs from the called germline gene at one end, perhaps through a read error.

The receptor was isolated from a man in his forties who had recovered from COVID-19. This chain links TRBV7-7 with TRBJ2-1; 8 bases fit TRBD2. What was sequenced was peripheral blood. Here the CDR3 DNA reads TGTGCTAGCAGCTTAGAATTGACTAGCGTGCGCAATGAGCAGTTCTTC. Protein: CASSLELTSVRNEQFF.